The next 3 T cell receptor beta chains were all read from a single sample in a study of type 1 and type 2 diabetes patients. The PCR template was genomic DNA. Multiplex PCR with 30 forward and 13 reverse primers amplified the TCR beta CDR3. TCRdb fed the multiplex PCR reads into MiXCR, producing one record per CDR3 protein. The sample consists of about 270,000 distinct CDR3 sequences, roughly 50% of them appearing once. The sequencing input was peripheral blood mononuclear cells (PBMCs). The source is a young man with type 2 diabetes.

This clonotype has only a few counts. This chain links TRBV6-6 with TRBJ1-1; D is unresolved. Germline CDR1 reads MNHNY; CDR2 reads SVGAGI (reference sequence). V was shortened by 6 bases and J by 10 bases, with 21 bases between the two germline ends. This CDR3 contains 14 residues. The CDR3 protein is CASSRDLTTPGAFF. CDR3 bases: TGTGCCAGCAGCCGCGACCTGACCACCCCAGGAGCTTTCTTT.

CDR3 bases: TGTGCCAGCAGTGACAGGGGGGGCGGGAGATTCGATGAGCAGTTCTTC. This gives the protein CASSDRGGGRFDEQFF. This chain links TRBV27 with TRBJ2-1, with 9 bases aligning to TRBD1. This CDR3 comprises 16 residues. Germline CDR1 and CDR2: MNHEY and SMNVEV (reference sequence). Losses at the gene ends were 5 bases for V and 8 bases for J; bases not matched to a gene: 13.

The chain carries TRBV28 and TRBJ2-3; 7 positions match TRBD1. The CDR3 sequence is 16 residues long. With V trimmed by 5 bases and J by 0 bases, 8 bases remained unmatched. Per the germline V gene, CDR1 is MDHEN and CDR2 is SYDVKM. The CDR3 DNA sequence: TGTGCCAGCAGTCCTTTAGGGACAGCTAGCACAGATACGCAGTATTTT. Translated: CASSPLGTASTDTQYF.